The T cell receptor (beta chain) described here comes from a study of T cells in Graves' hyperthyroidism and ophthalmopathy. The germline V and J ends were trimmed by 11 bases and 6 bases, with 16 bases remaining between them. Germline CDR1 SGHTA, CDR2 FQGNSA. The CDR3 contains 13 residues. RNA transcripts provided the source from which TCR beta CDR3 regions were amplified. HTBI primers were the set used in a first-round RT-PCR of the TCR CDR3. TCRdb analysed the multiplex PCR reads with MiXCR anew, one entry per CDR3 protein. The table has roughly 800,000 distinct CDR3 sequences, over 35% seen once. The V gene is TRBV7-2, the J gene TRBJ1-4; D not certain. The sequence was obtained from a man younger than 35 with Graves' hyperthyroidism. What was sequenced was blood. The CDR3 is CAWKGDEDEKLFF. The CDR3, as DNA: TGTGCCTGGAAGGGAGATGAGGATGAAAAACTGTTTTTT.